The following is a TCR beta chain sequence with its context. The source of the sample is a study of blood T cell repertoires in COVID-19. Study-level background: Acute and convalescent COVID-19 samples came from the United States, Italy and Spain. From T cells, B-cell-depleted T cells, or PBMCs came the material, which was cDNA or gDNA.

In the original processing: Scientists estimated how many nucleated cells there were by amplifying reference gene primers. The protocol was immunoSEQ multiplex PCR, while the TCRdb copy is restricted to in-frame clones and leaves out a portion. V and J calls and clone size are as listed in that table; D and trimming were resolved from the DNA. The sample consists of approximately 50,000 clones, approximately 79% of them appearing once. V shed 0 bases and J shed 5 bases, with 11 bases lying between them. Looked up from germline, CDR1 is SGHNT and CDR2 is YYREEE (reference sequence). The CDR3 runs 14 residues.

The receptor's source is a man between 65 and 85 years old with acute or convalescent COVID-19. Sequencing was carried out using peripheral blood. This sequence joins TRBV5-4 and TRBJ2-5; D unresolved. CDR3 sequence reads: CASSLVGGVETQYF. The CDR3 DNA follows: TGTGCCAGCAGCTTGGTTGGCGGAGTGGAGACCCAGTACTTC.